The 30 T cell receptor beta chains listed next were all sequenced from one sample in a study of Graves' ophthalmopathy and Graves' hyperthyroidism. RNA served as the template for amplifying TCR beta CDR3 regions. Amplification began with first-round RT-PCR using HTBI primers, then second-round multiplex PCR was performed. Via MiXCR, TCRdb re-called the multiplex PCR reads, giving one row per CDR3 protein. This table holds fewer than 400,000 distinct CDR3 sequences, around 20% found once. Sequenced input: peripheral blood. These receptor sequences come from a woman aged 18-35 years with Graves' ophthalmopathy.

This clonotype showed up many times. The chain joins TRBV29-1 to TRBJ1-1; D is unresolved. The V gene lost 3 bases and the J gene lost 2 bases, with 10 bases spanning the gap. Germline CDR1 SQVTM, CDR2 ANQGSEA. This CDR3 has 13 amino acids. The CDR3, as DNA: TGCAGCGTTGAGGGCCCTTTTAACACTGAAGCTTTCTTT. It codes for CSVEGPFNTEAFF.

In its sample, this clonotype was seen many times. The chain has TRBV7-2 and TRBJ1-6, with 7 bases that match TRBD1. CDR3 length: 14 amino acids. Trimming took 3 bases from V and 7 from J; bases not matched to a gene: 3. The germline V gene has CDR1 SGHTA and CDR2 FQGNSA. For the CDR3, the DNA is TGTGCCAGCAGCTTCGGGACAGTCAATTCACCCCTCCACTTT. It codes for CASSFGTVNSPLHF.

The V gene is TRBV3-1, the J gene TRBJ1-6; D call uncertain. CDR3 length: 14 residues. Germline-derived CDR1 and CDR2 are LGHDT and YNNKEL (reference sequence). Trimming cost V 6 bases and J 13 bases, with 19 bases left between them. CDR3 sequence reads: CASSREAARSPLHF. The DNA of the CDR3 is TGTGCCAGCAGTCGCGAGGCGGCGAGGTCGCCCCTCCACTTT.

This clonotype was counted many times. The CDR3 DNA reads as TGTGCCAGCAGTTTACAGCTTAATCAGCCCCAGCATTTT. Its translation is CASSLQLNQPQHF. V gene TRBV27 combines with J gene TRBJ1-5; the D is unclear. The CDR3 length is 13 residues. Germline-derived CDR1 and CDR2 are MNHEY and SMNVEV (reference sequence). Trimming cost V 2 bases and J 4 bases, with 6 bases left between them.

This clonotype was seen many times. The V call is TRBV2, the J call TRBJ1-1, with D possibly matching TRBD1 (6 bases). Germline CDR1 SNHLY, CDR2 FYNNEI. Trimming removed 8 bases from V and 0 bases from J, with 10 bases in between. The CDR3 consists of 13 residues. CDR3 protein: CASEDSLNTEAFF. CDR3 in DNA: TGTGCCAGCGAGGACAGTTTGAACACTGAAGCTTTCTTT.

This clonotype was observed at least ten times. Given a much more abundant clone one base away, this may be a read error. The chain joins TRBV6-6 to TRBJ1-6; weak D call: TRBD1 (5 bases). The V gene lost 3 bases and the J gene lost 8 bases, with 8 bases spanning the gap. Germline loops: CDR1 MNHNY, CDR2 SVGAGI (reference sequence). There are 13 residues in the CDR3. DNA of the CDR3: TGTGCCAGCAGTTATTCGGGGGATTCACCCCTCCACTTT. Its protein product is CASSYSGDSPLHF.

This clonotype was recorded at least ten times. This chain joins TRBV6-2 or TRBV6-3 and TRBJ2-7; D gene uncertain. V was shortened by 6 bases and J by 0 bases, with 9 bases between the two germline ends. The length of the CDR3 is 13 residues. CDR1 is MNHEY, CDR2 SVGEGT, per germline. This CDR3 reads CASRWGSSYEQYF. CDR3 nucleotide sequence: TGTGCCAGCAGGTGGGGATCCTCCTACGAGCAGTACTTC.

The sample holds a few counts of this clonotype. The V gene is TRBV9, the J gene TRBJ2-7; 10 nucleotides agree with TRBD1. CDR1 and CDR2 (germline): SGDLS, YYNGEE. J lost 0 bases, V lost 4 bases, and 7 bases had no gene match. This CDR3 comprises 16 residues. CDR3 amino acids: CASSPGTGVSSYEQYF. The CDR3 DNA sequence: TGTGCCAGCAGCCCAGGGACAGGGGTTAGCTCCTACGAGCAGTACTTC.

This clonotype was found many times. The chain has TRBV6-2 or TRBV6-3 and TRBJ2-7, with D maybe TRBD1 (6 bases). Germline assignment: CDR1 MNHEY and CDR2 SVGEGT. The CDR3 totals 13 residues. The germline V and J ends were trimmed by 5 bases and 2 bases, with 10 bases remaining between them. The CDR3 sequence is CASSRTVTYEQYF. CDR3 nucleotides: TGTGCCAGCAGTAGGACAGTCACCTACGAGCAGTACTTC.

This clonotype has at least ten counts. The gene calls are TRBV12-3 or TRBV12-4 and TRBJ2-3, with TRBD2 identical over 13 bases. J lost 2 bases, V lost 3 bases, and 8 bases had no gene match. The CDR3 sequence is 18 residues long. The CDR3 sequence: CASSFGLAGVRLTDTQYF. The CDR3 bases are TGTGCCAGCAGTTTCGGACTAGCGGGAGTACGACTCACAGATACGCAGTATTTT.

Ten or more counts support this clonotype. The rearrangement uses TRBV6-5 and TRBJ2-2, with 7 bases identical to TRBD1. With V trimmed by 0 bases and J by 1 base, 5 bases remained unmatched. Germline assignment: CDR1 MNHEY and CDR2 SVGAGI. The CDR3 is 17 residues long. The CDR3 DNA reads TGTGCCAGCAGTTACTCGAGATGGACAGGGAACACCGGGGAGCTGTTTTTT. Protein: CASSYSRWTGNTGELFF.

This clonotype showed up just a few times. V usage is TRBV6-5 and J usage is TRBJ1-2; D unresolved. The CDR3 runs 15 residues. CDR1 is MNHEY, CDR2 SVGAGI, per germline. Trimming shortened V by 2 bases and J by 4 bases, and 14 bases separated the two germline ends. The CDR3 DNA is TGTGCCAGCAGTTACCCAGGCCGCCTATTCTATGGCTACACCTTC. As protein: CASSYPGRLFYGYTF.

This clonotype occurred many times. The chain carries TRBV6-1 and TRBJ2-5; TRBD2 is a possible D gene (5 bases). The CDR3 is made up of 12 amino acids. The V end lost 7 bases, the J end lost 5 bases, and 11 bases lay between the germline ends. Germline V gene sequence: CDR1 MNHNS, CDR2 SASEGT. The CDR3 spells CASTTSGETQYF. The CDR3 DNA is TGTGCCAGCACCACCTCGGGGGAGACCCAGTACTTC.

This clonotype was picked up many times. The chain has TRBV19 and TRBJ1-1; no definite D call. Per the germline V gene, CDR1 is LNHDA and CDR2 is SQIVND (reference sequence). Trimming shortened V by 0 bases and J by 9 bases, and 11 bases separated the two germline ends. The CDR3 sequence is 13 residues long. CDR3 amino acids: CASSIDRQPKAFF. The DNA for the CDR3 is TGTGCCAGTAGTATAGATCGGCAGCCTAAAGCTTTCTTT.

This clonotype was detected many times. The genes are TRBV2 and TRBJ1-1; no clear D. The germline gives CDR1 SNHLY, CDR2 FYNNEI. CDR3 size: 11 residues. V lost 5 bases to trimming and J lost 8 bases, with 9 bases between them. CDR3 residues: CASSQRPEAFF. The CDR3 DNA reads as TGTGCCAGCAGTCAAAGACCCGAAGCTTTCTTT. Supplemented by reference TRBV2 and TRBJ1-1, the full variable domain reads EPEVTQTPSHQVTQMGQEVILRCVPISNHLYFYWYRQILGQKVEFLVSFYNNEISEKSEIFDDQFSVERPDGSNFTLKIRSTKLEDSAMYFCASSQRPEAFFGQGTRLTVV.

This clonotype was found a few times. The J gene is TRBJ2-5, the V gene TRBV25-1; D tentatively fits TRBD1 or TRBD2 (5 bases each). CDR1 and CDR2 (germline): MGHDK, SYGVNS. Trimming left V 3 bases short and J 3 bases short, with 11 bases between. The CDR3 sequence is 14 residues long. The chain's CDR3 is CASSEVGTKETQYF. CDR3 bases: TGTGCCAGCAGTGAGGTCGGGACCAAAGAGACCCAGTACTTC.

This clonotype was recorded many times. The CDR3 loop reads CASSSGAYEQYF. The DNA for the CDR3 is TGTGCCAGCTCCTCGGGGGCCTACGAGCAGTACTTC. The chain carries TRBV28 and TRBJ2-7, with D possibly being TRBD2 (6 bases). V was trimmed by 8 bases and J by 2 bases, leaving 10 bases between them. The CDR3 loop spans 12 amino acids. Per the germline V gene, CDR1 is MDHEN and CDR2 is SYDVKM.

This clonotype has at least ten counts. The J gene is TRBJ1-3, the V gene TRBV7-8; D remains unclear. The CDR3 has 17 amino acids. V gave up 3 bases and J gave up 2 bases, with 17 bases separating them. In germline, CDR1 is SGHVS, CDR2 FQNEAQ. The CDR3 nucleotides are TGTGCCAGCAGCTTTTTCCACCCGATGGTTGCTGGAAACACCATATATTTT. It specifies CASSFFHPMVAGNTIYF.

This clonotype occurred many times. The rearrangement links TRBV29-1 to TRBJ1-5; D is possibly TRBD1 (5 bases). V lost 3 bases, J lost 7 bases, and 16 bases lay in between. CDR1 is SQVTM and CDR2 is ANQGSEA in the germline V gene. The CDR3 runs to 14 residues. The CDR3 region is CSVEVGRAGQPQHF. CDR3 in DNA: TGCAGCGTTGAGGTCGGCAGGGCCGGCCAGCCCCAGCATTTT.

This clonotype appeared once. The chain has TRBV7-9 and TRBJ2-4; TRBD1 matches 11 bases. The germline CDR1 and CDR2 sequences are SEHNR and FQNEAQ (reference sequence). The trim removed 6 bases at V and 7 bases at J, leaving 5 bases unmatched. This CDR3 has 14 amino acids. CDR3 sequence (DNA): TGTGCCAGCAGACGAGGACAGGGGGCGAACATTCAGTACTTC. Protein sequence: CASRRGQGANIQYF.

The V gene is TRBV30, the J gene TRBJ1-2; TRBD1 might be the D (5 bases). The CDR3 has 13 amino acids. Germline CDR1 reads GTSNPN; CDR2 reads SVGIG (reference sequence). The V end lost 5 bases, the J end lost 3 bases, and 13 bases lay between the germline ends. CDR3 residues: CAWDGDYDYGYTF. The DNA of the CDR3 is TGTGCCTGGGATGGGGACTACGACTATGGCTACACCTTC.

This chain connects TRBV14 to TRBJ2-4, with D possibly being TRBD1 or TRBD2 (5 bases each). The CDR3 has 13 residues. The V end lost 0 bases, the J end lost 9 bases, and 9 bases lay between the germline ends. In germline, CDR1 is SGHDN, CDR2 FVKESK. The CDR3 DNA reads as TGTGCCAGCAGCCAAGAACAAGGGACCATTCAGTACTTC. Translating gives CASSQEQGTIQYF.

Many counts were recorded for this clonotype. The chain joins TRBV12-3 or TRBV12-4 to TRBJ1-2, with D maybe TRBD1 (5 bases). The CDR3 covers 17 residues. Trimming took off 6 bases at V and 8 bases at J, with 28 bases between the two ends. The CDR3 coding sequence is TGTGCCAGCAGCCCTCTGGCGGGACCTCTTCTCGGGAGGGGCTACACCTTC. Its translation: CASSPLAGPLLGRGYTF.

The rearrangement joins TRBV12-3 or TRBV12-4 to TRBJ1-2, with D possibly matching TRBD1 (5 bases). V was trimmed by 6 bases and J by 4 bases, leaving 15 bases between them. The CDR3 runs 14 residues. CDR3 sequence reads: CASSLGDGIYGYTF. The CDR3 nucleotides are TGTGCCAGCAGCCTCGGGGACGGTATCTATGGCTACACCTTC.

In its sample, this clonotype was seen many times. A much more abundant neighbour one base away suggests this may be a read error. CDR3 region: CASSWDNSGANVLAF. In DNA, the CDR3 is TGTGCCAGCAGTTGGGACAACTCTGGGGCCAACGTCCTGGCTTTC. The genes are TRBV6-2 or TRBV6-3 and TRBJ2-6; tentatively, D is TRBD1 (6 bases). Germline CDR1 reads MNHEY; CDR2 reads SVGEGT. The CDR3 loop spans 15 amino acids.

Many counts were recorded for this clonotype. CDR3 amino acids: CASSSYRVLNQPQHF. The CDR3 region has the DNA TGTGCCAGCAGTTCGTACAGGGTCCTCAATCAGCCCCAGCATTTT. The J gene is TRBJ1-5, the V gene TRBV28; tentatively, D is TRBD1 (6 bases). Germline V gene data show CDR1 as MDHEN and CDR2 as SYDVKM. The CDR3 length is 15 residues. Trimming removed 4 bases at V and 3 bases at J, with 13 bases between.

This clonotype showed up many times. This rearrangement joins TRBV29-1 to TRBJ1-5; 7 bases are shared with TRBD1. The CDR3 length is 13 residues. Germline values: CDR1 SQVTM, CDR2 ANQGSEA. In nucleotides, the CDR3 is TGCGGCGCCTCCGGGACAGCCCATCAGCCCCAGCATTTT. It translates to CGASGTAHQPQHF.

This clonotype was detected ten times or more. The V and J genes are TRBV6-6 and TRBJ1-1; TRBD1 aligns across 7 bases. Trimming at V came to 5 bases and at J to 4 bases, leaving 4 bases not matched to a gene. In germline, CDR1 is MNHNY, CDR2 SVGAGI (reference sequence). CDR3 length equals 13 residues. The CDR3 nucleotides read TGTGCCAGCAGTAGGAACAGGGGCACTGAAGCTTTCTTT. Translating gives CASSRNRGTEAFF.

This clonotype was seen repeatedly, ten times or more. This chain uses TRBV30 with TRBJ2-7, with a weak D call TRBD1 (5 bases). V was clipped by 3 bases and J by 1 base, with 10 bases between them. CDR1 is GTSNPN and CDR2 is SVGIG in the germline V gene (reference sequence). The CDR3 is made up of 13 amino acids. The CDR3, as DNA: TGTGCCTGGAGCAGGGCAGATTCCTACGAGCAGTACTTC. Translating gives CAWSRADSYEQYF.

This clonotype appeared many times. The J gene is TRBJ2-7, the V gene TRBV11-1; 8 positions match TRBD1. This CDR3 comprises 15 residues. The germline CDR1 and CDR2 sequences are SGHAT and FQDESV (reference sequence). V gave up 5 bases and J gave up 0 bases; unmatched junction bases: 6. The chain's CDR3 is CASSQRQGASYEQYF. In DNA, the CDR3 is TGTGCCAGCAGCCAGAGGCAGGGGGCCTCCTACGAGCAGTACTTC.